This entry lists 23 T cell receptor beta chains sequenced from one sample in a study of beta chain features in type 1 diabetes. Every bit of the isolated RNA underwent reverse transcription, so sequencing read expressed TCRB transcripts. TCRdb's table, derived via immunoSEQ multiplex PCR, lists solely in-frame clones and lacks some. In the table there are 200,000 to 250,000 clones, 11% to 15% of which are singletons. General study points: Type 1 diabetes patients had moderately but significantly shorter TCRB CDR3s in all four CD4+ subsets.

Their cognate antigens are unknown. Sequencing input: naive CD4+ T cells from blood. The receptors were gathered from a man aged 25 to 45 with type 1 diabetes.

This clone was seen only a few times. The chain combines TRBV7-9 with TRBJ1-2, with D unclear. In germline, CDR1 is SEHNR, CDR2 FQNEAQ (reference sequence). V was clipped by 7 bases and J by 4 bases, with 19 bases between them. The CDR3 loop spans 15 amino acids. The CDR3 coding sequence is TGTGCCAGCACCCCCCGGGGAAGCCTCGGCTATGGCTACACCTTC. It is translated as CASTPRGSLGYGYTF. The entire variable domain, with the rest obtained from reference TRBV7-9 and TRBJ1-2, is as follows: DTGVSQNPRHKITKRGQNVTFRCDPISEHNRLYWYRQTLGQGPEFLTYFQNEAQLEKSRLLSDRFSAERPKGSFSTLEIQRTEQGDSAMYLCASTPRGSLGYGYTFGSGTRLTVV.

The table lists this clone with a few counts. This chain connects TRBV9 to TRBJ1-2; D call uncertain. Germline loops: CDR1 SGDLS, CDR2 YYNGEE. The CDR3 spans 12 residues. V was shortened by 4 bases and J by 3 bases, with 7 bases between the two germline ends. The CDR3 sequence is CASSPRDYGYTF. The CDR3 nucleotides are TGTGCCAGCAGCCCCCGGGACTATGGCTACACCTTC.

There are a few counts of this clone. The chain is built from TRBV4-1 and TRBJ2-4; 11 bases match TRBD2. The length of the CDR3 is 14 residues. Germline V lookup: CDR1 MGHRA, CDR2 YSYEKL. The V and J ends lost 5 bases and 8 bases, in that order; junction bases with no gene match: 5. In nucleotides, the CDR3 is TGCGCCAGCAGCGAAACTAGCGGGAGTTACATTCAGTACTTC. Its protein is CASSETSGSYIQYF.

The chain links TRBV27 to TRBJ2-7, with TRBD1 matching over 10 bases. The CDR3 contains 15 residues. Germline V CDR1 and CDR2: MNHEY, SMNVEV (reference sequence). Trimming at V came to 5 bases and at J to 1 base, leaving 5 bases not matched to a gene. The CDR3 reads CASSNLGQGSYEQYF. The CDR3 DNA follows: TGTGCCAGCAGTAACCTGGGACAGGGGTCCTACGAGCAGTACTTC.

V and J are TRBV21-1 and TRBJ2-7; TRBD2, the table's D call, lacks a check against the DNA. TRBV21-1 is a pseudogene locus. The CDR3 runs 18 residues. The CDR3 DNA reads TGTGCCAGCAGCCCCCGCGGGACTAGCGGGGGGAGCTCCTACGAGCAGTACTTC. Amino acids: CASSPRGTSGGSSYEQYF.

This sequence joins TRBV29-1 and TRBJ1-1; D gene uncertain. The V end lost 2 bases, the J end lost 2 bases, and 3 bases lay between the germline ends. CDR1 and CDR2 from the germline V gene are SQVTM and ANQGSEA. This CDR3 comprises 11 residues. CDR3: CSVESNTEAFF. The CDR3 DNA follows: TGCAGCGTTGAATCTAACACTGAAGCTTTCTTT.

The gene calls are TRBV15 and TRBJ1-5; no definite D call. Trimming removed 1 base from V and 3 bases from J, with 10 bases in between. CDR3 length: 15 residues. Per germline, CDR1 LNHNV and CDR2 YYDKDF (reference sequence). Written as DNA, the CDR3 is TGTGCCACCAGCAGAGGCTTTGGCACCAATCAGCCCCAGCATTTT. Encoded protein: CATSRGFGTNQPQHF.

This clone has a handful of counts. The chain joins TRBV7-9 to TRBJ2-3; 10 nucleotides match TRBD1. After removal of 5 bases from V and 3 bases from J, the junction contained 5 bases not matched to a gene. The CDR3 contains 15 residues. CDR1 and CDR2 (germline): SEHNR, FQNEAQ (reference sequence). CDR3 loop: CASSRTGQGTDTQYF. In DNA, the CDR3 is TGTGCCAGCAGCAGAACGGGACAGGGGACAGATACGCAGTATTTT. Full variable domain (rest looked up from reference TRBV7-9 and TRBJ2-3): DTGVSQNPRHKITKRGQNVTFRCDPISEHNRLYWYRQTLGQGPEFLTYFQNEAQLEKSRLLSDRFSAERPKGSFSTLEIQRTEQGDSAMYLCASSRTGQGTDTQYFGPGTRLTVL.

The chain joins TRBV7-2 to TRBJ2-3; a weak D match, TRBD1 (6 bases). Trimming shortened V by 2 bases and J by 3 bases, and 12 bases separated the two germline ends. CDR1 is SGHTA, CDR2 FQGNSA, per germline. The CDR3 contains 15 residues. In nucleotides, the CDR3 is TGTGCCAGCAGCTTAACAGGGCGAGGGACAGATACGCAGTATTTT. Amino acids: CASSLTGRGTDTQYF.

A few counts support this clone. The chain uses TRBV7-6 and TRBJ2-5, with D possibly matching TRBD2 (6 bases). Germline V gives CDR1 SGHVS, CDR2 FNYEAQ. The CDR3 runs to 16 residues. Between the trimmed V and J ends, which lost 1 base and 1 base, there was a span of 13 bases. CDR3 sequence (DNA): TGTGCCAGCAGCTTAGGTAGCGGTATATCCCAAGAGACCCAGTACTTC. Translated: CASSLGSGISQETQYF. The whole variable domain, filled in from reference TRBV7-6 and TRBJ2-5, reads GAGVSQSPRYKVTKRGQDVALRCDPISGHVSLYWYRQALGQGPEFLTYFNYEAQQDKSGLPNDRFSAERPEGSISTLTIQRTEQRDSAMYRCASSLGSGISQETQYFGPGTRLLVL.

This chain links TRBV29-1 with TRBJ1-5; unclear D gene. CDR1 SQVTM and CDR2 ANQGSEA come from the germline V gene. This CDR3 region has 13 residues. V was shortened by 4 bases and J by 3 bases, with 10 bases between the two germline ends. Here the CDR3 DNA reads TGCAGCGTTGCCGGGATGGACAATCAGCCCCAGCATTTT. Protein sequence: CSVAGMDNQPQHF.

This clone turned up a few times. The V gene is TRBV30, the J gene TRBJ1-2; D perhaps matches TRBD1 (6 bases). This CDR3 spans 12 amino acids. CDR1 and CDR2 from the germline V gene are GTSNPN and SVGIG (reference sequence). V lost 2 bases and J 7 bases, leaving 11 bases between the germline ends. CDR3 region: CAWSTGGAGYTF. The CDR3 DNA reads TGTGCCTGGAGTACCGGGGGGGCTGGCTACACCTTC.

The CDR3 loop is CASSRQPTGEATDTQYF. CDR3 DNA sequence: TGCGCCAGCAGCCGCCAGCCAACAGGGGAGGCCACAGATACGCAGTATTTT. V usage is TRBV5-1 and J usage is TRBJ2-3, with a weak D call TRBD1 (7 bases). The CDR3 consists of 17 residues. CDR1 and CDR2 from the germline V gene are SGHRS and YFSETQ. V was cut by 4 bases and J by 2 bases, with 20 bases left in between.

This clone was detected only a few times. This rearrangement joins TRBV7-9 to TRBJ2-7, with 11 bases fitting TRBD2. CDR3 length: 17 amino acids. V lost 5 bases and J lost 7; bases outside the gene matches: 16. The germline V gene has CDR1 SEHNR and CDR2 FQNEAQ (reference sequence). CDR3 sequence (DNA): TGTGCCAGCAGCGACTTCGCTGGGGGGCTAGCGGGAGGTGAGCAGTACTTC. This gives the protein CASSDFAGGLAGGEQYF.

This clone was seen more than once but under ten times. V usage is TRBV4-2 and J usage is TRBJ1-4; perhaps TRBD1 as D (6 bases). The V end lost 0 bases, the J end lost 8 bases, and 13 bases lay between the germline ends. Per the germline V gene, CDR1 is LGHNA and CDR2 is YNFKEQ. The CDR3 length is 15 residues. CDR3 coding DNA: TGTGCCAGCAGCCAAGAAACAGGGCAGAAGGAAAAACTGTTTTTT. Protein sequence: CASSQETGQKEKLFF.

This chain connects TRBV27 to TRBJ2-7, with 8 nucleotides matching TRBD1. The CDR3 runs to 13 residues. Germline lookup yields CDR1 MNHEY and CDR2 SMNVEV (reference sequence). The V segment lost 3 bases and the J segment 4 bases; nucleotides outside the gene matches: 2. The DNA for the CDR3 is TGTGCCAGCAGTTTGGGGACAGGATACGAGCAGTACTTC. Residues: CASSLGTGYEQYF.

V and J are TRBV6-5 and TRBJ1-5, with D possibly being TRBD1 (5 bases). The CDR3 sequence is 15 residues long. The germline CDR1 and CDR2 sequences are MNHEY and SVGAGI. The V gene lost 0 bases and the J gene lost 7 bases, with 13 bases spanning the gap. CDR3 sequence (DNA): TGTGCCAGCAGTTACTCGGGGGGGGAGTACCAGCCCCAGCATTTT. Translating it yields CASSYSGGEYQPQHF.

This sequence joins TRBV5-1 and TRBJ2-2; tentative D call: TRBD2 (6 bases). Germline CDR1 reads SGHRS; CDR2 reads YFSETQ. Trimming cost V 0 bases and J 3 bases, with 6 bases left between them. This CDR3 region has 14 residues. The CDR3, as DNA: TGCGCCAGCAGCTTGGGGGGGGACACCGGGGAGCTGTTTTTT. It translates to CASSLGGDTGELFF. Full variable domain (rest looked up from reference TRBV5-1 and TRBJ2-2): KAGVTQTPRYLIKTRGQQVTLSCSPISGHRSVSWYQQTPGQGLQFLFEYFSETQRNKGNFPGRFSGRQFSNSRSEMNVSTLELGDSALYLCASSLGGDTGELFFGEGSRLTVL.

This clone came up once. The genes are TRBV5-8 and TRBJ1-1, with D unresolved. The V end was cut by 0 bases, the J end by 3 bases, with 9 bases between. The CDR3 extends over 14 amino acids. The V gene's germline CDR1 is SGHTS and CDR2 YDEGEE. The CDR3 region is CASSLAPGDTEAFF. The CDR3 DNA is TGTGCCAGCAGCTTGGCCCCAGGTGACACTGAAGCTTTCTTT.

This clone showed up just a few times. The chain couples TRBV29-1 to TRBJ1-2; TRBD1 agrees at 8 bases. Germline V gene data show CDR1 as SQVTM and CDR2 as ANQGSEA. The CDR3 consists of 13 residues. Germline trimming cut 2 bases from V and 4 bases from J; bases unmatched to any gene: 3. CDR3 region: CSVEHDRGYGYTF. As DNA, the CDR3 is TGCAGCGTTGAACATGACAGGGGCTATGGCTACACCTTC.

This chain links TRBV6-5 with TRBJ1-1; D is possibly TRBD1 (5 bases). The CDR3 loop spans 15 amino acids. V was trimmed by 0 bases and J by 1 base, leaving 9 bases between them. Germline assignment: CDR1 MNHEY and CDR2 SVGAGI. The CDR3 DNA follows: TGTGCCAGCAGTTACTCATACGGGGGGAACACTGAAGCTTTCTTT. Residues: CASSYSYGGNTEAFF.

This chain joins TRBV5-1 and TRBJ1-5; D remains unclear. Germline lookup yields CDR1 SGHRS and CDR2 YFSETQ. The CDR3 totals 13 residues. Trimming removed 5 bases at V and 0 bases at J, with 6 bases between. Here the CDR3 DNA reads TGCGCCAGCAGGTTAGATAGCAATCAGCCCCAGCATTTT. Residues: CASRLDSNQPQHF.

The chain employs TRBV10-3 and TRBJ1-2; 7 bases are shared with TRBD1. This CDR3 has 14 residues. Germline V gene data show CDR1 as ENHRY and CDR2 as SYGVKD. Trimming cost V 3 bases and J 4 bases; bases outside gene matches: 5. CDR3 sequence reads: CAISEGNRGYGYTF. For the CDR3, the DNA is TGTGCCATCAGTGAAGGGAACAGGGGCTATGGCTACACCTTC.